Detailed here is one TCR beta chain. The CDR3 loop spans 12 amino acids. With 2 bases removed from V and 6 bases from J, the gap between germline ends came to 7 bases. This entry is derived from a study of blood T cell repertoires in COVID-19. Study in general: Researchers got acute and convalescent COVID-19 samples from the United States, Italy and Spain.

Repertoires were generated with immunoSEQ multiplex PCR, while TCRdb's copy carries only in-frame clones and drops some. The table records around 200,000 clones, around 84% of them present only once. The chain couples TRBV12-3 or TRBV12-4 to TRBJ1-1; no clear D gene. The sequencing sample was made of peripheral blood. The sequence was obtained from an elderly man with acute or convalescent COVID-19. The CDR3: CASSLMSAEAFF. As DNA, the CDR3 is TGTGCCAGCAGTTTAATGAGCGCTGAAGCTTTCTTT.